This T cell receptor beta chain was found in a study of cytomegalovirus exposure and HLA in healthy donors. Study findings and constraints: The likely origin of a cluster of highly shared sequence variants was a sequencing artifact.

The PCR made use of 60 Vbeta and 13 Jbeta primers. Clones were sequenced by immunoSEQ multiplex PCR, and TCRdb holds only the in-frame ones, with some missing. The profile shows roughly 56,000 clones, about 90% of them singletons. Of note for this clone: Its antigen is unidentified.

CDR1 is MGHRA, CDR2 YSYEKL, per germline. V shed 4 bases, J shed 4 bases, and the junction held 16 bases outside the gene matches. This CDR3 region has 18 residues. The chain is built from TRBV4-1 and TRBJ2-5; 9 bases fit TRBD1. The sequenced sample consisted of PBMCs. The TCR originated in a young man in good health and CMV-seronegative. CDR3 sequence: CASSRGYSPTDRGETQYF. The CDR3, as DNA: TGCGCCAGCAGCCGCGGATACTCACCTACGGACAGGGGAGAGACCCAGTACTTC.